Listed below are T cell receptor beta chains from one sample, sequenced in a study of CD8+ T cells in alopecia areata. This table comes from immunoSEQ multiplex PCR, and its TCRdb copy is limited to in-frame clones, with some not included. The sample lists some 190,000 clones; roughly three fifths were seen once. The specimen was CD4+ T cells sorted from blood, collected at week 4, from a patient treated with tofacitinib. All receptors derive from a human donor with alopecia areata. Both conserved end residues are part of each CDR3. The D gene is left open where the match is weak. Rows give clone size only sometimes, using once, few, many, or a class for an expanded clone.

j_call d_call v_call clone_size cdr3_aa cdr3_nt
TRBJ1-3 NA TRBV29-1 NA CSVALTIGNTIYF TGCAGCGTTGCACTGACCATTGGAAACACCATATATTTT
TRBJ2-7 NA TRBV9 NA CASSVVADSAYEQYF TGTGCCAGCAGCGTAGTAGCAGATTCGGCCTACGAGCAGTACTTC
TRBJ2-1 NA TRBV18 few CASSSGVTQFF TGTGCCAGCTCATCGGGGGTTACGCAGTTCTTC
TRBJ1-1 TRBD1 TRBV4-3 NA CASSLTGTGNTEAFF TGCGCCAGCAGCCTCACCGGGACAGGGAACACTGAAGCTTTCTTT
TRBJ2-5 NA TRBV5-1 NA CASSYGTRVTQYF TGCGCCAGCAGCTACGGGACGAGGGTAACCCAGTACTTC
TRBJ2-5 NA TRBV25-1 NA CASSEYARLAETQYF TGTGCCAGCAGTGAATACGCCCGGCTGGCGGAGACCCAGTACTTC
TRBJ1-1 NA TRBV25-1 few CASSAGTPMRTEAFF TGTGCCAGCAGTGCTGGGACACCCATGAGGACTGAAGCTTTCTTT
TRBJ2-1 NA TRBV7-9 NA CASSLANEQFF TGTGCCAGCAGCTTAGCAAATGAGCAGTTCTTC
TRBJ2-7 TRBD1 TRBV30 few CAWSSGQGFEQYF TGTGCCTGGAGTTCGGGACAGGGATTCGAGCAGTACTTC
TRBJ2-7 TRBD2 TRBV28 NA CATRAGGTYEQYF TGTGCCACTCGGGCGGGAGGTACCTACGAGCAGTACTTC
TRBJ1-2 TRBD1 TRBV29-1 few CSVEDAGQNYGYTF TGCAGCGTTGAAGATGCGGGACAGAACTATGGCTACACCTTC
TRBJ1-5 TRBD1 TRBV30 NA CAWSPIKTGTAYQPQHF TGTGCCTGGAGCCCTATAAAGACCGGGACAGCATATCAGCCCCAGCATTTT
TRBJ2-1 TRBD1 TRBV7-9 few CASSFDRAAYNEQFF TGTGCCAGCAGCTTCGACAGGGCCGCGTACAATGAGCAGTTCTTC
TRBJ2-3 NA TRBV25-1 NA CASSEHLPDTQYF TGTGCCAGCAGTGAACATCTCCCAGATACGCAGTATTTT
TRBJ2-7 TRBD1 TRBV29-1 NA CSVRGDRAHEQYF TGCAGCGTGAGGGGGGACAGGGCCCACGAGCAGTACTTC
TRBJ2-1 NA TRBV10-3 few CAIRGESSYNEQFF TGTGCCATCAGGGGCGAAAGCTCCTACAATGAGCAGTTCTTC
TRBJ1-2 NA TRBV5-1 few CASSRSLEGDYGYTF TGCGCCAGCAGTCGAAGTCTAGAGGGGGACTATGGCTACACCTTC
TRBJ2-3 NA TRBV29-1 NA CSVLPRGLTDTQYF TGCAGCGTTCTCCCACGGGGGCTCACAGATACGCAGTATTTT
TRBJ1-2 NA TRBV30 NA CAWSAEAGPNYGYTF TGTGCCTGGAGTGCGGAGGCAGGGCCTAACTATGGCTACACCTTC
TRBJ2-3 NA TRBV10-3 NA CAISEPNTDTQYF TGTGCCATCAGTGAGCCCAACACAGATACGCAGTATTTT
TRBJ2-1 TRBD2 TRBV29-1 NA CSGVRGRVYNEQFF TGCAGCGGTGTACGTGGGAGGGTTTACAATGAGCAGTTCTTC
TRBJ1-2 NA TRBV30 once CAFHRGGAWNGYTF TGTGCCTTCCACCGTGGGGGGGCTTGGAATGGCTACACCTTC
TRBJ1-2 NA TRBV11-2 NA CASSQGQSNYGYTF TGTGCCAGCAGCCAAGGACAGAGTAACTATGGCTACACCTTC
TRBJ2-1 NA TRBV19 NA CASSTRSLQGQQFF TGTGCCAGTAGTACGAGAAGTCTACAGGGACAGCAGTTCTTC
TRBJ1-1 TRBD1 TRBV6-6 NA CASSYDRGQGEAFF TGTGCCAGCAGTTACGACAGGGGGCAAGGTGAAGCTTTCTTT
TRBJ1-2 TRBD1 TRBV29-1 NA CSVTDRGGANYGYTF TGCAGCGTTACGGACAGGGGGGGAGCTAACTATGGCTACACCTTC
TRBJ1-2 NA TRBV28 NA CASRGTSEWWSTF TGTGCCAGCAGGGGGACATCCGAGTGGTGGTCGACCTTC
TRBJ2-7 NA TRBV30 NA CARGAGHEQYF TGTGCCCGGGGGGCTGGACACGAGCAGTACTTC
TRBJ1-1 NA TRBV29-1 NA CSVDYWNTEAFF TGCAGCGTTGATTACTGGAACACTGAAGCTTTCTTT
TRBJ1-1 NA TRBV18 NA CASSPGMDTEAFF TGTGCCAGCTCCCCGGGGATGGACACTGAAGCTTTCTTT
TRBJ2-4 NA TRBV30 few CAWTFQGNIQYF TGTGCCTGGACGTTCCAGGGAAACATTCAGTACTTC
TRBJ2-3 TRBD2 TRBV5-1 once CASSLETSGAADTQYF TGCGCCAGCAGCCTCGAGACTAGCGGGGCGGCAGATACGCAGTATTTT
TRBJ1-2 NA TRBV29-1 once CSVERGKGYTF TGCAGCGTTGAGAGGGGAAAGGGCTACACCTTC
TRBJ2-7 NA TRBV11-2 few CASSFGGAGVGEQYF TGTGCCAGCAGCTTCGGAGGGGCGGGCGTCGGCGAGCAGTACTTC
TRBJ2-1 TRBD2 TRBV7-2 once CASRLGLAGYMDEQFF TGTGCCAGCAGACTCGGACTAGCGGGCTACATGGATGAGCAGTTCTTC
TRBJ1-1 NA TRBV20-1 NA CSASENTEAFF TGCAGTGCTAGTGAGAACACTGAAGCTTTCTTT
TRBJ1-3 NA TRBV29-1 NA CSVRSSGNTIYF TGCAGCGTTAGGAGTTCTGGAAACACCATATATTTT
TRBJ2-5 TRBD1 TRBV29-1 once CSVSSGGAVQTQYF TGCAGCGTTAGTTCAGGGGGCGCGGTACAGACCCAGTACTTC
TRBJ2-7 TRBD2 TRBV29-1 NA CSGMVSGGGEQYF TGCAGCGGCATGGTTTCGGGAGGCGGCGAGCAGTACTTC
TRBJ2-7 NA TRBV4-1 few CASSPRTHEQYF TGCGCCAGCAGCCCCAGAACCCACGAGCAGTACTTC
TRBJ2-5 NA TRBV2 NA CASSKDSGGSETQYF TGTGCCAGCAGTAAGGACAGTGGGGGCAGTGAGACCCAGTACTTC
TRBJ2-5 NA TRBV25-1 few CASSVGAETQYF TGTGCCAGCAGTGTCGGGGCAGAGACCCAGTACTTC
TRBJ2-7 TRBD1 TRBV2 once CATGQGLTYEQYF TGTGCCACAGGACAGGGGCTCACCTACGAGCAGTACTTC
TRBJ2-7 NA TRBV19 NA CASSIAGEQFYEQYF TGTGCCAGTAGTATAGCCGGCGAACAGTTCTACGAGCAGTACTTC
TRBJ2-7 TRBD1 TRBV7-2 NA CASSMGQGISYEQYF TGTGCCAGCAGCATGGGACAGGGGATTTCCTACGAGCAGTACTTC